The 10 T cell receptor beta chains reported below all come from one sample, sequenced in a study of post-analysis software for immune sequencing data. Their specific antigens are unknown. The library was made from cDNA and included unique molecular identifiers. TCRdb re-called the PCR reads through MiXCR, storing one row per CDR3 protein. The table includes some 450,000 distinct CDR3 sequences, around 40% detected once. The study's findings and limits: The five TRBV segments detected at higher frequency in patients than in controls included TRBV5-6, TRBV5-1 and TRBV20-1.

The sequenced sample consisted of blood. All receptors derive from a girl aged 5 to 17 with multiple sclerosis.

CDR3 in amino acids: CASSKAEQGATTDTQYF. CDR3 DNA: TGTGCCAGCAGCAAAGCGGAGCAGGGCGCCACCACAGATACGCAGTATTTT. The chain uses TRBV21-1 and TRBJ2-3; TRBD1 is the table's D call and was not checked against the DNA. TRBV21-1 is assigned pseudogene status. This CDR3 comprises 17 residues.

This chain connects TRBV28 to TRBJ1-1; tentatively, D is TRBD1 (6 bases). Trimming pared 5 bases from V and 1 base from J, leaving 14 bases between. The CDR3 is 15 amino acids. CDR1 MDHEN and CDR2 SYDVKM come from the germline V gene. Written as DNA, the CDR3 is TGTGCCAGCAGTCCCCACAGGGACGGGAACACTGAAGCTTTCTTT. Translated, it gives CASSPHRDGNTEAFF.

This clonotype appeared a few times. The CDR3: CASSSDTNTQYF. CDR3 in DNA: TGTGCCAGCAGTTCCGACACGAATACGCAGTATTTT. The chain carries TRBV6-5 and TRBJ2-3; D gene uncertain. The ends were cut back, 4 bases at V and 7 bases at J, with 9 bases in the middle. The CDR3 spans 12 residues. Germline V gives CDR1 MNHEY, CDR2 SVGAGI.

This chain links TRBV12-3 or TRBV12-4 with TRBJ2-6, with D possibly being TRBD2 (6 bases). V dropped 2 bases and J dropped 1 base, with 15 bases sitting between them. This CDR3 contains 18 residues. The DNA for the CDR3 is TGTGCCAGCAGTTTAAAGGGTGGAGGGGTTTCTGGGGCCAACGTCCTGACTTTC. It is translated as CASSLKGGGVSGANVLTF.

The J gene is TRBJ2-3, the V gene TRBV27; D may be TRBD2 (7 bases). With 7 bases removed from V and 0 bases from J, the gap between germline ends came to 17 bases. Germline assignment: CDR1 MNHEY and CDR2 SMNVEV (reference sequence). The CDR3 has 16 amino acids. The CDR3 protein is CASTRGGAPSTDTQYF. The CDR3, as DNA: TGTGCCAGCACCCGAGGGGGGGCACCTAGCACAGATACGCAGTATTTT.

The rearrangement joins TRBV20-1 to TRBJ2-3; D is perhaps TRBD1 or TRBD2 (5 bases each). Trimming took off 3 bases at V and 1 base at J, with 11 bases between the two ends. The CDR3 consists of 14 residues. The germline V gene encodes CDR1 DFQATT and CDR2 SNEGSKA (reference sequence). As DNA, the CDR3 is TGCAGTGCTAGCTTCCAGGGAGGCACAGATACGCAGTATTTT. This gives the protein CSASFQGGTDTQYF.

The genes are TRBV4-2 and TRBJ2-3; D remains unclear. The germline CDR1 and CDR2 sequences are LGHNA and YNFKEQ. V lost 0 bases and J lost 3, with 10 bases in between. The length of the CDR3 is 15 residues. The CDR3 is CASSQDPEKTDTQYF. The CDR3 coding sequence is TGTGCCAGCAGCCAAGATCCGGAGAAGACAGATACGCAGTATTTT.

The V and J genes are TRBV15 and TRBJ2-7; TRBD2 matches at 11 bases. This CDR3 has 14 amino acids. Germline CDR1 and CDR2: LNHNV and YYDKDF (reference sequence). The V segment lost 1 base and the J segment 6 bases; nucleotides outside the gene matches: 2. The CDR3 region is CATSRVSGRGEQYF. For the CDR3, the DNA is TGTGCCACCAGCAGAGTTAGCGGGAGGGGCGAGCAGTACTTC.

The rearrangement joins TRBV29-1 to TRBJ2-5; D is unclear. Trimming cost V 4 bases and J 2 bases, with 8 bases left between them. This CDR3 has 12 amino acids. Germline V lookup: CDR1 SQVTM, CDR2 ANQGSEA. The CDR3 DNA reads TGCAGCGTTGTTTGGGGACAAGAGACCCAGTACTTC. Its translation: CSVVWGQETQYF. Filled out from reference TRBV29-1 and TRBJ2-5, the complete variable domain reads SAVISQKPSRDICQRGTSLTIQCQVDSQVTMMFWYRQQPGQSLTLIATANQGSEATYESGFVIDKFPISRPNLTFSTLTVSNMSPEDSSIYLCSVVWGQETQYFGPGTRLLVL.

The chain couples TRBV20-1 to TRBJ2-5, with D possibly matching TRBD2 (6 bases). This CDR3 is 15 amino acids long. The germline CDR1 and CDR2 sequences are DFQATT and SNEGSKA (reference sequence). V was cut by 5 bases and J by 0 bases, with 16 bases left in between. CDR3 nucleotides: TGCAGTGCTCCTAATAGCGGATGGAACCAAGAGACCCAGTACTTC. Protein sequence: CSAPNSGWNQETQYF.